This T cell receptor (beta chain) was obtained from a study of CD4 T cells in relation to SARS-CoV-2 and coronaviruses. Turning to the study itself: No peptide or an HIV-1 Nef peptide pool served as negative control.

Study-wide results and caveats: Roughly 69% of donors had memory CD4+ clonotypes crossrecognizing SARS-CoV-2 and common cold coronavirus spike.

Generated by immunoSEQ multiplex PCR, the TCRdb table keeps only in-frame clones and is missing some. The sample holds 27,000 or so clones, around 73% seen once. V was trimmed by 2 bases and J by 7 bases, leaving 17 bases between them. The CDR3 runs 15 residues. CDR1 is SNHLY and CDR2 is FYNNEI in the germline V gene. Unexposed donor CD4+ T cells date from about 2011-2018, before the COVID-19 pandemic. The cells were cultured for about ten days before CD4+ T cells were isolated. As cell numbers allowed, unexposed-donor CD4+ T cells faced SARS-CoV-2 S/N and four cold-coronavirus spikes. Comments on this clone: Its target is unknown.

This TCR was sampled from a human donor in good health. The rearrangement links TRBV2 to TRBJ2-5; D is tentatively TRBD1 or TRBD2 (5 bases each). The sequencing sample was made of CD4+ T cells from PBMCs, cultured in vitro. The CDR3 DNA reads as TGTGCCAGCAGTGAAACGAGGGGTATCCCTGGGACCCAGTACTTC. Protein product: CASSETRGIPGTQYF. The variable domain in full, with the rest retrieved from reference TRBV2 and TRBJ2-5, is EPEVTQTPSHQVTQMGQEVILRCVPISNHLYFYWYRQILGQKVEFLVSFYNNEISEKSEIFDDQFSVERPDGSNFTLKIRSTKLEDSAMYFCASSETRGIPGTQYFGPGTRLLVL.